The 26 T cell receptor beta chains presented below share a single source sample, sequenced in a study of T cells after yellow fever vaccination. TCRdb re-called the 5' RACE reads through MiXCR, storing one row per CDR3 protein. This table has 300,000 to 400,000 distinct CDR3 sequences, about 4% appearing once. This material consisted of PBMCs, taken 5 days after the yellow fever booster vaccination. These receptors were taken from a man aged 18-30 years who received the YFV17D yellow fever vaccine.

This clonotype was seen repeatedly, ten times or more. V and J are TRBV20-1 and TRBJ2-7, with 8 nucleotides matching TRBD2. The CDR3 sequence is 15 residues long. Germline V gives CDR1 DFQATT, CDR2 SNEGSKA (reference sequence). Trimming took 3 bases from V and 4 from J; bases not matched to a gene: 11. The CDR3 nucleotides are TGCAGTGCTAGGGGCCCGGGAGGGGGACCGTACGAGCAGTACGTC. Protein: CSARGPGGGPYEQYV.

This clonotype was observed a few times. CDR3: CASSLHGITEAFF. As DNA, the CDR3 is TGTGCCAGCAGCCTGCACGGAATCACTGAAGCTTTCTTT. The gene calls are TRBV5-5 and TRBJ1-1; no clear D. The ends were cut back, 4 bases at V and 4 bases at J, with 11 bases in the middle. The germline V gene has CDR1 SGHKS and CDR2 YYEKEE (reference sequence). The CDR3 spans 13 residues.

The chain uses TRBV5-6 and TRBJ1-5; the D gene is possibly TRBD1 (6 bases). CDR3 length: 13 residues. Deletions cut 4 bases from V and 7 bases from J, with 12 bases between. The germline CDR1 and CDR2 sequences are SGHDT and YYEEEE. The CDR3 DNA reads as TGTGCCAGCAGCAAAGGGGGGAGGCAGCCCCAGCATTTT. Translated, it gives CASSKGGRQPQHF. Using reference TRBV5-6 and TRBJ1-5 for the parts outside the CDR3, the full variable domain is DAGVTQSPTHLIKTRGQQVTLRCSPKSGHDTVSWYQQALGQGPQFIFQYYEEEERQRGNFPDRFSGHQFPNYSSELNVNALLLGDSALYLCASSKGGRQPQHFGDGTRLSIL.

This clonotype was found many times. The chain is built from TRBV6-2 or TRBV6-3 and TRBJ2-4; tentative D call: TRBD1 (5 bases). Germline-derived CDR1 and CDR2 are MNHEY and SVGEGT. There are 13 residues in the CDR3. Trimming took off 6 bases at V and 8 bases at J, with 14 bases between the two ends. The CDR3 is CASRTGIGDIQYF. The CDR3 bases are TGTGCCAGCAGAACAGGAATTGGGGACATTCAGTACTTC.

This chain joins TRBV3-1 and TRBJ2-2; 8 bases align to TRBD1. Trimming cost V 3 bases and J 3 bases; bases outside gene matches: 0. CDR3 length equals 14 residues. Germline CDR1 LGHDT, CDR2 YNNKEL (reference sequence). The CDR3, as DNA: TGTGCCAGCAGCCAGGGACAGGACACCGGGGAGCTGTTTTTT. Encoded protein: CASSQGQDTGELFF.

The V gene is TRBV9, the J gene TRBJ1-1, with D unclear. The CDR3 runs to 15 residues. V gave up 1 base and J gave up 1 base, with 11 bases separating them. Germline V CDR1 and CDR2: SGDLS, YYNGEE. DNA of the CDR3: TGTGCCAGCAGCGTACTTACAGCCGCGAACACTGAAGCTTTCTTT. It is translated as CASSVLTAANTEAFF.

This clonotype was found a few times. V gene TRBV12-3 or TRBV12-4 combines with J gene TRBJ1-5; weak D call: TRBD1 (6 bases). Trimming removed 6 bases from V and 6 bases from J, with 21 bases in between. The CDR3 runs to 16 residues. In DNA form, the CDR3 reads TGTGCCAGCAGCCCTCCCCCCGCCAGGGGCTCTCAGCCCCAGCATTTT. This codes for CASSPPPARGSQPQHF.

This clonotype was counted ten times or more. The gene calls are TRBV6-5 and TRBJ1-2; D ambiguous. In germline, CDR1 is MNHEY, CDR2 SVGAGI. V gave up 7 bases and J gave up 3 bases, with 15 bases separating them. The CDR3 has 14 amino acids. The CDR3 DNA is TGTGCCAGCATACCCCGGGCCGGGGACTATGGCTACACCTTC. It specifies CASIPRAGDYGYTF.

In this sample, this clonotype turned up many times. The chain recombines TRBV12-3 or TRBV12-4 with TRBJ2-4, with 12 bases lining up with TRBD2. The trim removed 6 bases at V and 9 bases at J, leaving 6 bases unmatched. The CDR3 consists of 14 residues. The DNA for the CDR3 is TGTGCCAGCAGCAAAGGACTAGCGGGGTTCATTCAGTACTTC. It encodes CASSKGLAGFIQYF.

This clonotype was seen many times. This CDR3 reads CASSQENLVDEKLFF. The CDR3 region has the DNA TGTGCCAGCAGCCAAGAGAATCTTGTTGATGAAAAACTGTTTTTT. The chain is built from TRBV4-2 and TRBJ1-4, with no clear D. The CDR3 is 15 residues long. Germline V lookup: CDR1 LGHNA, CDR2 YNFKEQ. V lost 0 bases, J lost 6 bases, and 11 bases lay in between.

This clonotype was counted a few times. This rearrangement joins TRBV29-1 to TRBJ1-5; 7 bases are shared with TRBD1. CDR1 is SQVTM, CDR2 ANQGSEA, per germline. J was trimmed by 5 bases and V by 7 bases; bases with no gene match: 11. The CDR3 extends over 14 amino acids. The CDR3 loop reads CSASKGTGDQPQHF. For the CDR3, the DNA is TGCAGCGCTTCGAAGGGTACAGGGGATCAGCCCCAGCATTTT.

This clonotype has a count of ten or more. CDR3 loop: CSVLEGLYEKLFF. CDR3 nucleotides: TGCAGCGTCCTGGAGGGACTTTATGAAAAACTGTTTTTT. The chain uses TRBV29-1 and TRBJ1-4, with D perhaps TRBD1 (5 bases). Trimming cost V 6 bases and J 6 bases, with 14 bases left between them. The CDR3 spans 13 residues. CDR1 SQVTM and CDR2 ANQGSEA come from the germline V gene. The complete variable domain, with remaining parts taken from reference TRBV29-1 and TRBJ1-4, reads SAVISQKPSRDICQRGTSLTIQCQVDSQVTMMFWYRQQPGQSLTLIATANQGSEATYESGFVIDKFPISRPNLTFSTLTVSNMSPEDSSIYLCSVLEGLYEKLFFGSGTQLSVL.

V is TRBV4-1 and J is TRBJ2-1; TRBD2 matches at 10 bases. Germline V gene data show CDR1 as MGHRA and CDR2 as YSYEKL. Trimming at V came to 0 bases and at J to 6 bases, leaving 11 bases not matched to a gene. This CDR3 is 18 amino acids long. Here the CDR3 reads CASSQDLVAGGRRNEQFF. CDR3 in DNA: TGCGCCAGCAGCCAAGATCTGGTAGCGGGGGGCCGGCGCAATGAGCAGTTCTTC.

A few counts support this clonotype. V and J are TRBV4-1 and TRBJ1-4; 7 positions agree with TRBD1. The CDR3 sequence is 15 residues long. V lost 2 bases and J lost 7; bases outside the gene matches: 7. The germline gives CDR1 MGHRA, CDR2 YSYEKL. The CDR3 protein is CASSQSRDRGEKLFF. CDR3 bases: TGCGCCAGCAGCCAAAGCCGGGACAGAGGTGAAAAACTGTTTTTT.

This clonotype was seen repeatedly, ten times or more. The chain combines TRBV7-9 with TRBJ2-7; TRBD1 matches at 8 bases. V trimming: 3 bases; J trimming: 5 bases; junction bases outside the gene matches: 6. The germline gives CDR1 SEHNR, CDR2 FQNEAQ (reference sequence). The CDR3 is made up of 14 amino acids. CDR3 sequence reads: CASSLSTGANEQYF. In DNA form, the CDR3 reads TGTGCCAGCAGCTTGTCGACAGGGGCAAACGAGCAGTACTTC.

Only a few counts were recorded for this clonotype. The V and J genes are TRBV5-1 and TRBJ2-7, with unresolved D. The CDR3 consists of 15 residues. V shed 0 bases and J shed 4 bases, with 14 bases lying between them. CDR1 and CDR2 from the germline V gene are SGHRS and YFSETQ. As DNA, the CDR3 is TGCGCCAGCAGCTTGGTACCGGACGAAGGTTACGAGCAGTACGTC. It encodes CASSLVPDEGYEQYV.

CDR3 sequence reads: CASSSPGTDTQYF. The CDR3 region has the DNA TGCGCCAGCAGCTCACCCGGGACAGATACGCAGTATTTT. The V gene is TRBV5-1, the J gene TRBJ2-3; D is unresolved. This CDR3 region has 13 residues. Per the germline V gene, CDR1 is SGHRS and CDR2 is YFSETQ. Trimming removed 3 bases at V and 3 bases at J, with 8 bases between.

This clonotype has at least ten counts. The CDR3 nucleotides read TGTGCCAGCATGCGTGGTTTCACAGATACGCAGTATTTT. Amino acid sequence: CASMRGFTDTQYF. The chain uses TRBV27 and TRBJ2-3; no clear D. The CDR3 runs 13 residues. V lost 7 bases and J 2 bases, leaving 10 bases between the germline ends. The germline gives CDR1 MNHEY, CDR2 SMNVEV (reference sequence).

The chain has TRBV12-3 or TRBV12-4 and TRBJ1-1, with a possible D match to TRBD1 (6 bases). V shed 6 bases and J shed 5 bases, with 16 bases lying between them. This CDR3 spans 14 amino acids. CDR3 DNA: TGTGCCAGCAGCACCACCGAGGGGGGGACTGAAGCTTTCTTT. Translating gives CASSTTEGGTEAFF.

This clonotype was found many times. The chain carries TRBV4-1 and TRBJ2-4; D call uncertain. Germline lookup yields CDR1 MGHRA and CDR2 YSYEKL. Trimming shortened V by 0 bases and J by 0 bases, and 9 bases separated the two germline ends. The CDR3 has 16 residues. The DNA of the CDR3 is TGCGCCAGCAGCCAAGAGTTATCTCTAGCCAAAAACATTCAGTACTTC. Translating gives CASSQELSLAKNIQYF.

This clonotype was detected many times. The gene calls are TRBV4-1 and TRBJ1-2; D unclear. Germline values: CDR1 MGHRA, CDR2 YSYEKL. There are 14 residues in the CDR3. Trimming cost V 3 bases and J 10 bases, with 18 bases left between them. For the CDR3, the DNA is TGCGCCAGCAGCCAGCCCCGTCGTAACTCAGCCTACACCTTC. Translation: CASSQPRRNSAYTF.

The sample holds a few counts of this clonotype. The chain uses TRBV20-1 and TRBJ2-3; D gene ambiguous. Germline V lookup: CDR1 DFQATT, CDR2 SNEGSKA (reference sequence). The V end was cut by 4 bases, the J end by 0 bases, with 11 bases between. This CDR3 is 14 amino acids long. The CDR3 spells CSANGVASTDTQYF. The DNA of the CDR3 is TGCAGTGCTAATGGCGTTGCTAGCACAGATACGCAGTATTTT.

This clonotype was seen many times. The chain employs TRBV4-2 and TRBJ2-3; D gene ambiguous. CDR1 is LGHNA, CDR2 YNFKEQ, per germline. The ends were cut back, 0 bases at V and 4 bases at J, with 11 bases in the middle. The CDR3 extends over 15 amino acids. CDR3 nucleotides: TGTGCCAGCAGCCAAGATGCCAGTGTGGCAGATACGCAGTATTTT. Encoded protein: CASSQDASVADTQYF.

The gene calls are TRBV6-2 or TRBV6-3 and TRBJ1-1, with a tentative D call TRBD1 (6 bases). Between the trimmed V and J ends, which lost 6 bases and 1 base, there was a span of 18 bases. The CDR3 is 16 amino acids. Germline V gene lookup returns CDR1 MNHEY and CDR2 SVGEGT. CDR3 protein: CASSSPPGHQNTEAFF. In nucleotides, the CDR3 is TGTGCCAGCAGCTCACCCCCGGGACACCAGAACACTGAAGCTTTCTTT.

This clonotype was seen at least ten times. The genes are TRBV5-1 and TRBJ1-1, with no clear D. This CDR3 is 16 amino acids long. V was clipped by 4 bases and J by 0 bases, with 16 bases between them. Germline CDR1 is SGHRS and CDR2 is YFSETQ. The CDR3 DNA reads TGCGCCAGCAGCCAGGCGGTAGACTTCATGAACACTGAAGCTTTCTTT. Amino acid sequence: CASSQAVDFMNTEAFF.

In its sample, this clonotype was seen many times. The DNA of the CDR3 is TGCGCCAGCAGCTTGGGGACAGGGATCACCGGGGAGCTGTTTTTT. Protein sequence: CASSLGTGITGELFF. The chain carries TRBV5-1 and TRBJ2-2, with 8 positions matching TRBD1. The CDR3 extends over 15 amino acids. CDR1 and CDR2 from the germline V gene are SGHRS and YFSETQ. Trimming took 0 bases from V and 4 from J; bases not matched to a gene: 2.